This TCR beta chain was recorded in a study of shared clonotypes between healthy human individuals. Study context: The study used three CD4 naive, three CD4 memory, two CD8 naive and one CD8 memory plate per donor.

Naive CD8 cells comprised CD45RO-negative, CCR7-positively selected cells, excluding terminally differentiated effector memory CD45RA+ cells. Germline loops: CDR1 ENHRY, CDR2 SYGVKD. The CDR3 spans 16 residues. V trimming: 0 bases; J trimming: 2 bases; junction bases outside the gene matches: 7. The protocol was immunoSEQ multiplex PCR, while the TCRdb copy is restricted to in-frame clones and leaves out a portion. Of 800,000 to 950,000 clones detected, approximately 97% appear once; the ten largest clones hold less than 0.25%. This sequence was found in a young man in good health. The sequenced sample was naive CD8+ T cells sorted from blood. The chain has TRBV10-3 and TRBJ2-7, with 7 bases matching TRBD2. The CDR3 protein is CAISESGGFVTYEQYF. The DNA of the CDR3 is TGTGCCATCAGTGAGTCGGGGGGGTTCGTTACCTACGAGCAGTACTTC.